This T cell receptor (beta chain) originates from a study of cytomegalovirus exposure and HLA in healthy donors. Overall study results and limits: The dataset shows that most TCR sequences were rare, while some public TCRs occurred in many donors. A list of 150 or so TCR beta chains associated with cytomegalovirus was given.

Method: immunoSEQ multiplex PCR; TCRdb's copy keeps in-frame clones and lacks some. The repertoire includes under 100,000 clones, 95% to 96% of them detected once, and 1.3% sits in the top ten. Separate from the approximately 700-subject first cohort was the roughly 120-subject validation cohort, to which the donors belonged. Concerning this clone: Antigen: not known.

Germline values: CDR1 DFQATT, CDR2 SNEGSKA (reference sequence). V lost 5 bases to trimming and J lost 2 bases, with 7 bases between them. The CDR3 extends over 11 amino acids. This clonotype was sampled from a woman younger than 30 in good health and CMV-seronegative. The sample comprised PBMCs. This chain joins TRBV20-1 and TRBJ2-7, with D unclear. The CDR3, as DNA: TGCAGTGCTCCAGTCGCCTACGAGCAGTACTTC. Translation: CSAPVAYEQYF.